These 30 T cell receptor beta chains originate from one sample sequenced in a study of follicular helper T cells after annual influenza vaccination. Assay: immunoSEQ multiplex PCR; the TCRdb copy retains only in-frame clones and omits some. The table records about 5,800 clones, 85% of them present only once. Time point: 2015-2016 season, pre-vaccination. This sample comprised CXCR5+ CD38- circulating T follicular helper cells from blood, obtained on the day of influenza vaccination. The sample's subset: circulating Tfh, non-naive CD4+CXCR5+PD-1+ (ICOS+CD38+ or ICOS-CD38-). These receptors were obtained from an adult who received the influenza vaccine.

This rearrangement joins TRBV6-5 to TRBJ2-7, with 8 bases lining up with TRBD2. The CDR3 is 15 residues long. V gave up 6 bases and J gave up 3 bases; unmatched junction bases: 10. Germline V gene sequence: CDR1 MNHEY, CDR2 SVGAGI. Written as DNA, the CDR3 is TGTGCCAGCAGGCCAACCCCCGGGGGGGGCTACGAGCAGTACTTC. As protein: CASRPTPGGGYEQYF.

The rearrangement links TRBV5-4 to TRBJ2-2; TRBD2 matches 7 bases. V shed 1 base and J 6 bases; nucleotides not matched to a gene: 3. The CDR3 extends over 14 amino acids. Germline V gene sequence: CDR1 SGHNT, CDR2 YYREEE (reference sequence). The CDR3 here is CASSLTSEAGELFF. The CDR3 nucleotides are TGTGCCAGCAGCTTGACTAGCGAGGCCGGGGAGCTGTTTTTT.

The V and J genes are TRBV7-2 and TRBJ2-3, with 8 bases identical to TRBD2. Germline CDR1 is SGHTA and CDR2 is FQGNSA. After removal of 2 bases from V and 8 bases from J, the junction contained 6 bases not matched to a gene. There are 14 residues in the CDR3. As DNA, the CDR3 is TGTGCCAGCAGCTTACTTGTCAGCGGGGGTACGCAGTATTTT. Its protein product is CASSLLVSGGTQYF.

The chain links TRBV6-6 to TRBJ1-3; 7 bases fit TRBD1. With V trimmed by 9 bases and J by 4 bases, 9 bases remained unmatched. The V gene's germline CDR1 is MNHNY and CDR2 SVGAGI (reference sequence). The CDR3 is 14 amino acids. The CDR3 loop is CASSRRGPGNTIYF. DNA for the CDR3: TGTGCCAGTTCCCGAAGGGGGCCCGGAAACACCATATATTTT.

The V gene is TRBV25-1, the J gene TRBJ2-6; 7 bases fit TRBD2. The CDR3 contains 18 residues. CDR1 is MGHDK, CDR2 SYGVNS, per germline. The J segment lost 2 bases and the V segment lost 7 bases, leaving 14 bases of the junction unmatched. CDR3 sequence: CASTDPGGGRAGANVLTF. The CDR3 nucleotides are TGTGCCAGCACTGACCCTGGGGGGGGGAGGGCTGGGGCCAACGTCCTGACTTTC.

This clone came up a few times. V is TRBV10-3 and J is TRBJ1-2; D is unresolved. Trimming pared 5 bases from V and 2 bases from J, leaving 12 bases between. Germline V gene lookup returns CDR1 ENHRY and CDR2 SYGVKD. The CDR3 extends over 14 amino acids. The CDR3 is CAISPDGGNYGYTF. In nucleotides, the CDR3 is TGTGCCATCAGTCCGGACGGAGGGAACTATGGCTACACCTTC.

In its sample, this clone was seen once. The rearrangement joins TRBV28 to TRBJ2-4; 8 nucleotides align to TRBD1. The V gene end was trimmed by 5 bases and the J gene end by 7 bases; junction bases not matched to a gene: 4. The CDR3 covers 13 residues. Germline assignment: CDR1 MDHEN and CDR2 SYDVKM. CDR3 region: CASSISGGNIQYF. The DNA of the CDR3 is TGTGCCAGCAGTATTTCAGGGGGCAACATTCAGTACTTC.

The V gene is TRBV19, the J gene TRBJ2-1; the match to TRBD1 covers 9 bases. Trimming removed 5 bases from V and 3 bases from J; junction bases left unmatched: 5. The CDR3 contains 15 residues. Germline loops: CDR1 LNHDA, CDR2 SQIVND (reference sequence). The CDR3 sequence is CASSHGQGIYNEQFF. Written as DNA, the CDR3 is TGTGCCAGTAGTCACGGACAGGGGATCTACAATGAGCAGTTCTTC.

The chain carries TRBV19 and TRBJ2-1, with 7 bases fitting TRBD2. The CDR3 has 17 residues. Germline V lookup: CDR1 LNHDA, CDR2 SQIVND (reference sequence). V dropped 5 bases and J dropped 7; count of bases not matched to a gene: 17. The DNA of the CDR3 is TGTGCCAGTAGTGGGGGAGGTCGGGGGAGGGCGTGGAATGAGCAGTTCTTC. Translated: CASSGGGRGRAWNEQFF.

The chain combines TRBV30 with TRBJ2-5; no clear D gene. The germline gives CDR1 GTSNPN, CDR2 SVGIG (reference sequence). The CDR3 sequence is 14 residues long. Trimming removed 0 bases from V and 4 bases from J, with 12 bases in between. The CDR3, as DNA: TGTGCCTGGAGTGTATTAGGGTCGGGAGAGACCCAGTACTTC. Translated: CAWSVLGSGETQYF.

This clone appeared a single time. This chain links TRBV7-9 with TRBJ2-1; 10 bases map to TRBD2. Germline V gene sequence: CDR1 SEHNR, CDR2 FQNEAQ (reference sequence). V shed 5 bases and J 7 bases; nucleotides not matched to a gene: 5. This CDR3 contains 14 residues. CDR3 sequence reads: CASSRSGRKNEQFF. DNA for the CDR3: TGTGCCAGCAGCCGTAGCGGGAGGAAGAATGAGCAGTTCTTC.

The chain carries TRBV5-1 and TRBJ2-3, with a possible D match to TRBD2 (5 bases). The CDR3 runs to 14 residues. The V and J ends lost 7 bases and 0 bases respectively, with 12 bases between them. The germline V gene encodes CDR1 SGHRS and CDR2 YFSETQ. DNA for the CDR3: TGCGCCAGCCTGCGGGCGACTAGCACAGATACGCAGTATTTT. Encoded protein: CASLRATSTDTQYF.

J is TRBJ2-1 and V is TRBV7-3; D uncertain. This CDR3 spans 13 amino acids. The germline V and J ends were trimmed by 3 bases and 8 bases, with 11 bases remaining between them. The germline CDR1 and CDR2 sequences are SGHTA and FQGTGA. The CDR3 nucleotides are TGTGCCAGCAGCTTTTCTGGGATGGATGAGCAGTTCTTC. Translating it yields CASSFSGMDEQFF.

The genes are TRBV6-5 and TRBJ1-1; D uncertain. CDR1 is MNHEY and CDR2 is SVGAGI in the germline V gene. This CDR3 is built from 13 residues. V lost 0 bases and J lost 7, with 9 bases in between. CDR3: CASSYSGRLEAFF. The CDR3 DNA reads TGTGCCAGCAGTTACTCCGGACGGCTTGAAGCTTTCTTT.

This chain uses TRBV4-1 with TRBJ1-2; D perhaps matches TRBD1 (6 bases). Trimming left V 1 base short and J 1 base short, with 13 bases between. Germline lookup yields CDR1 MGHRA and CDR2 YSYEKL. This CDR3 is built from 16 residues. CDR3 nucleotide sequence: TGCGCCAGCAGCCAAGCCCCGACAGGAATTAACTATGGCTACACCTTC. Translated: CASSQAPTGINYGYTF.

This rearrangement joins TRBV5-1 to TRBJ1-2; D unresolved. Germline CDR1 and CDR2: SGHRS and YFSETQ. The V gene lost 0 bases and the J gene lost 3 bases, with 9 bases spanning the gap. The CDR3 spans 14 residues. The CDR3 region is CASSLDGSYYGYTF. CDR3 DNA sequence: TGCGCCAGCAGCTTGGATGGTTCTTACTATGGCTACACCTTC.

V gene TRBV28 combines with J gene TRBJ2-3; the D call may be TRBD1 or TRBD2 (5 bases each). The ends were cut back, 4 bases at V and 2 bases at J, with 16 bases in the middle. CDR3 length: 16 residues. Germline CDR1 reads MDHEN; CDR2 reads SYDVKM. CDR3 sequence: CASSSGTSITTDTQYF. The CDR3 coding sequence is TGTGCCAGCAGTTCCGGGACCTCTATTACCACAGATACGCAGTATTTT.

The chain recombines TRBV5-1 with TRBJ2-5; D is unresolved. Germline assignment: CDR1 SGHRS and CDR2 YFSETQ. The CDR3 is 12 amino acids. Trimming took 0 bases from V and 4 from J, leaving 4 bases between them. CDR3 nucleotide sequence: TGCGCCAGCAGCTTGGGACGAGAGACCCAGTACTTC. Its protein is CASSLGRETQYF.

The chain combines TRBV5-1 with TRBJ2-3; 12 nucleotides line up with TRBD2. The CDR3 is made up of 16 amino acids. In germline, CDR1 is SGHRS, CDR2 YFSETQ. V dropped 4 bases and J dropped 3; count of bases not matched to a gene: 6. CDR3 nucleotides: TGCGCCAGCAGCCCCATACTAGCGGGAGGAACAGATACGCAGTATTTT. Protein: CASSPILAGGTDTQYF.

This sequence joins TRBV10-3 and TRBJ1-2; 7 bases agree with TRBD1. The CDR3 consists of 16 residues. In germline, CDR1 is ENHRY, CDR2 SYGVKD. V trimming: 5 bases; J trimming: 3 bases; junction bases outside the gene matches: 12. The CDR3 sequence: CAISPTTGLADYGYTF. The CDR3 DNA is TGTGCCATCAGTCCAACGACAGGGTTAGCGGACTATGGCTACACCTTC.

The chain recombines TRBV5-1 with TRBJ2-4; no clear D gene. This CDR3 comprises 15 residues. The V end lost 4 bases, the J end lost 4 bases, and 15 bases lay between the germline ends. Germline lookup yields CDR1 SGHRS and CDR2 YFSETQ. CDR3 in amino acids: CASSPGDLGKNIQYF. The CDR3 nucleotides are TGCGCCAGCAGCCCGGGTGACTTAGGGAAAAACATTCAGTACTTC.

J is TRBJ2-7 and V is TRBV10-2; D is unresolved. The V end was cut by 4 bases, the J end by 6 bases, with 7 bases between. Germline V gene lookup returns CDR1 WSHSY and CDR2 SAAADI. There are 11 residues in the CDR3. This CDR3 reads CASSVVSEQYF. The CDR3 nucleotides read TGCGCCAGCAGTGTTGTGAGCGAGCAGTACTTC.

J is TRBJ1-5 and V is TRBV2; D gene ambiguous. Per germline, CDR1 SNHLY and CDR2 FYNNEI. V was pared by 6 bases and J by 3 bases, with 9 bases between. This CDR3 comprises 13 residues. Written as DNA, the CDR3 is TGTGCCAGCAGCTACCCCTCCAATCAGCCCCAGCATTTT. It translates to CASSYPSNQPQHF.

This chain uses TRBV7-9 with TRBJ1-1, with D tentatively TRBD1 (5 bases). Germline-derived CDR1 and CDR2 are SEHNR and FQNEAQ (reference sequence). The V and J ends lost 5 bases and 6 bases respectively, with 19 bases between them. This CDR3 is 15 amino acids long. The CDR3 region is CASSRGEGRAPEAFF. The CDR3 bases are TGTGCCAGCAGCCGGGGGGAGGGAAGGGCCCCTGAAGCTTTCTTT.

The chain recombines TRBV7-2 with TRBJ1-4; 9 nucleotides agree with TRBD1. The V gene end was trimmed by 5 bases and the J gene end by 8 bases; junction bases not matched to a gene: 9. Germline V gene data show CDR1 as SGHTA and CDR2 as FQGNSA. The CDR3 covers 15 residues. The CDR3 here is CASSPTGGAWEKLFF. CDR3 nucleotide sequence: TGTGCCAGCAGCCCCACAGGGGGCGCGTGGGAAAAACTGTTTTTT.

The chain couples TRBV23-1 to TRBJ2-7; D is possibly TRBD2 (7 bases). TRBV23-1 carries the ORF label, with uncertain function. Trimming removed 0 bases from V and 2 bases from J, with 26 bases in between. This CDR3 region has 20 residues. The CDR3 DNA reads as TGCGCCAGCAGTCAATCACCTTTACACGGCGGGGGCGAGCGCCCCTACGAGCAGTACTTC. This encodes CASSQSPLHGGGERPYEQYF.

The chain is built from TRBV10-1 and TRBJ2-5; no reliable D call. The CDR3 runs 13 residues. Germline CDR1 reads WNHNN; CDR2 reads SYGVQD (reference sequence). V lost 6 bases to trimming and J lost 5 bases, with 13 bases between them. In DNA form, the CDR3 reads TGCGCCAGCAGCCCCGTTCTCGGGGAGACCCAGTACTTC. Protein product: CASSPVLGETQYF.

This rearrangement joins TRBV30 to TRBJ2-2; D unresolved. Germline assignment: CDR1 GTSNPN and CDR2 SVGIG (reference sequence). CDR3 length: 11 amino acids. V dropped 1 base and J dropped 5 bases, with 2 bases sitting between them. The CDR3 loop is CAWSGTGELFF. The CDR3 DNA reads TGTGCCTGGAGTGGAACCGGGGAGCTGTTTTTT.

The chain couples TRBV7-3 to TRBJ2-3; D is perhaps TRBD2 (7 bases). This CDR3 comprises 18 residues. Per the germline V gene, CDR1 is SGHTA and CDR2 is FQGTGA. V dropped 4 bases and J dropped 4 bases, with 24 bases sitting between them. CDR3 region: CASSSDQGRGSLSDTQYF. The CDR3 region has the DNA TGTGCCAGCAGCTCGGATCAGGGGAGGGGGAGCCTGTCAGATACGCAGTATTTT.

V and J are TRBV27 and TRBJ2-1; TRBD1 agrees at 9 bases. CDR1 MNHEY and CDR2 SMNVEV come from the germline V gene (reference sequence). The V segment lost 6 bases and the J segment 5 bases; nucleotides outside the gene matches: 5. This CDR3 region has 14 residues. CDR3 DNA sequence: TGTGCCAGCAGCTCTACAGGGGGCAACAATGAGCAGTTCTTC. It encodes CASSSTGGNNEQFF.